This T cell receptor beta chain was retrieved from a study of blood T cell repertoires in COVID-19. In the original analysis: Nucleated cell number was recorded as an estimate derived from reference gene primer amplification. The data were produced by immunoSEQ multiplex PCR, yet TCRdb's version contains in-frame clones alone and is incomplete. V and J calls and clone size follow that table, whereas D and trimming were derived from the DNA. This table holds tens of thousands of clones, 75% to 85% found once. Germline V gene sequence: CDR1 LNHDA, CDR2 SQIVND (reference sequence). Losses at the gene ends were 7 bases for V and 5 bases for J; bases not matched to a gene: 2. This CDR3 is 12 amino acids long.

The TCR originated in a woman aged 55-69 years with acute or convalescent COVID-19. Sequenced: peripheral blood. V and J are TRBV19 and TRBJ1-1, with TRBD1 matching over 9 bases. The CDR3 DNA is TGTGCCAGTACGGGGACAGGGACTGAAGCTTTCTTT. Its translation is CASTGTGTEAFF.